This entry features one T cell receptor (beta chain) sequence. Its binding antigen is unknown. No qualities accompany the bases; no much larger clone lies one base away. From the germline V gene, CDR1 is KGHSH and CDR2 is LQKENI. Compared with germline, V lacks 4 bases and J lacks 3 bases; bases without a gene match: 5. The CDR3, from cysteine to phenylalanine, totals 15 residues. Just the 45-base CDR3 DNA is kept, in frame starting at base 1. A second Seattle source provided samples from volunteer blood donors who had recovered from COVID-19. The collaborating institutions used their own protocols to collect whole blood in K2EDTA tubes. For TCRbeta analysis, collaborators shipped samples in one of three forms: frozen whole blood, isolated PBMCs, or DNA extracted from either of those sample types. The data were taken from a study of blood T cell repertoires in COVID-19 (dated by TCRdb to the early 2020s). About the study as a whole: The collaborator samples originated in the United States, Italy and Spain and spanned the acute and convalescent phases of COVID-19. The prospective study material was composed of cDNA or gDNA derived from T cells, B-cell-depleted T cells, or PBMCs. Subjects who had been exposed to COVID-19, were actively infected with it, or had recovered from it provided the deeply sampled blood TCRbeta repertoires that made up the dataset. A freely available public database, intended as a resource for researchers studying the immune response to SARS-CoV-2, is where the repertoires were released. Samples were obtained from the ongoing ImmuneRACE study (first 160 participants) and from about 1,300 subjects provided by 6 global collaborators. Sample metadata almost always included a de-identified subject ID, COVID-19 status, age in years and sex. HLA class I and class II types, where available, came from metadata supplied by the sample provider rather than from assay-based typing. Points the paper makes about the study in general: Clinical and demographic metadata were provided uncurated, with the amount varying by source and participant.

TCRbeta CDR3 regions were amplified from genomic DNA by means of the immunoSEQ Assay, a bias-controlled multiplex PCR. As for the authors' bioinformatics: The number of nucleated cells in each sample was estimated from the amplification of reference gene primers within the assay. Sequence reads were collapsed and filtered to measure the absolute abundance of every unique TCRbeta CDR3 rearrangement. Productive Simpson clonality was computed per sample as the square root of Simpson's diversity index over productive rearrangements. The immuneACCESS repertoire file appears here via TCRdb, limited to in-frame rearrangements. These files lack a portion of the clones; in checked studies, under half of the deficit traces to unresolved V genes, and the cause of the others is not known. The V and J calls and clone size were taken over from that table, and D and trimming were inferred from the DNA. The sample table contains about 260,000 clones; only one count was recorded for 85% to 90% of them. Roughly 1.6% of the sample is held by the ten biggest clonotypes.

The receptor comes from a woman between 40 and 55 years old who had recovered from COVID-19. The chain joins TRBV18 to TRBJ1-5; a stretch of 8 junction bases matches TRBD1. Sequenced: peripheral blood. The CDR3 reads as follows: CASSQGQVLNQPQHF. The sequenced DNA is TGTGCCAGCTCACAGGGACAGGTACTCAATCAGCCCCAGCATTTT.